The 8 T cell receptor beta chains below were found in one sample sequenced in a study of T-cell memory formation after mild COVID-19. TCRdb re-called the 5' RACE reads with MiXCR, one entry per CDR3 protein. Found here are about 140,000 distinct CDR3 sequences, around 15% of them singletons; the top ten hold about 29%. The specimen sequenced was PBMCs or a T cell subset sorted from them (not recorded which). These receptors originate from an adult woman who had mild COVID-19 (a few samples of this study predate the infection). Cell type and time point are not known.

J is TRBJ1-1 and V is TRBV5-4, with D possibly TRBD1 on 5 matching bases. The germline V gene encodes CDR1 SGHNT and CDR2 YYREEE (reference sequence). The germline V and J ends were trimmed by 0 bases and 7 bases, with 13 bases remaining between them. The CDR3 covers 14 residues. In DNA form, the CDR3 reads TGTGCCAGCAGCTTGGCGACAGTCGCCTTTGAAGCTTTCTTT. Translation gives CASSLATVAFEAFF.

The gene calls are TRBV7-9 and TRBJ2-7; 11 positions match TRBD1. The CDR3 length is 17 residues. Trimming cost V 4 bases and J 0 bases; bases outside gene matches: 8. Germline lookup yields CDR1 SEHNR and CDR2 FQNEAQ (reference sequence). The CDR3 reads CASSSRRDRGSSYEQYF. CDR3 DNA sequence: TGTGCCAGCAGCTCCCGCCGGGACAGGGGGAGCTCCTACGAGCAGTACTTC.

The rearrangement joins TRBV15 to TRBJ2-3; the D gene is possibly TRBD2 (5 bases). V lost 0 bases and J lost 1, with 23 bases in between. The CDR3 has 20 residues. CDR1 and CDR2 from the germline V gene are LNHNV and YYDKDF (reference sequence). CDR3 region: CATSRDGLLGVAPGTDTQYF. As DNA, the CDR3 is TGTGCCACCAGCAGAGATGGGCTACTGGGAGTAGCTCCGGGCACAGATACGCAGTATTTT.

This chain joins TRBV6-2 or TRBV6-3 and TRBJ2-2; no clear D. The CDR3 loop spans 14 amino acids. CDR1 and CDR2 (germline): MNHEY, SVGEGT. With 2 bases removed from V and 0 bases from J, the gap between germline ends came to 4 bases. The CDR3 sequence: CASSYHANTGELFF. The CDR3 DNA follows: TGTGCCAGCAGTTACCACGCGAACACCGGGGAGCTGTTTTTT.

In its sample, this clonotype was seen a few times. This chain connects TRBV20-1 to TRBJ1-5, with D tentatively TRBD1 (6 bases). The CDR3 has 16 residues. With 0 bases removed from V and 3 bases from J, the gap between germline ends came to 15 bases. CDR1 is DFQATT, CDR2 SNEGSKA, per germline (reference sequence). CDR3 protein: CSARDMRGAVNQPQHF. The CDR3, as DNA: TGCAGTGCTAGAGATATGCGGGGGGCGGTCAATCAGCCCCAGCATTTT.

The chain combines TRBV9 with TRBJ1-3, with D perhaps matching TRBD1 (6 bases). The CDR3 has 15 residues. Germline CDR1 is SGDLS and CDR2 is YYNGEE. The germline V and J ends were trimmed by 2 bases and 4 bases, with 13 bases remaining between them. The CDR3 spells CASSVTTGPGNTIYF. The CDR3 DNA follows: TGTGCCAGCAGCGTTACGACAGGCCCGGGAAACACCATATATTTT.

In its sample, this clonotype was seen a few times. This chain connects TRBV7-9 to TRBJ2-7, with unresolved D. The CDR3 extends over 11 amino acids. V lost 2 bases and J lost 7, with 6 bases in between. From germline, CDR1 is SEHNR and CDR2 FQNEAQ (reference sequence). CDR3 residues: CASSLSEEQYF. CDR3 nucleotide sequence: TGTGCCAGCAGCTTATCCGAGGAGCAGTACTTC.

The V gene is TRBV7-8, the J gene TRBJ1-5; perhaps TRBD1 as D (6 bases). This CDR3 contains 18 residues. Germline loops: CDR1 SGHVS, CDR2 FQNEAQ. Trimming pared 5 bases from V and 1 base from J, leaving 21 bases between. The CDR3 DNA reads TGTGCCAGCAGCGAGATCCCTCAGGGGTTACTGAGCAATCAGCCCCAGCATTTT. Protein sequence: CASSEIPQGLLSNQPQHF.